This T cell receptor beta chain was sequenced for a study of immune heterogeneity within non-small cell lung tumors. Findings of the study overall: Identical dominant CDR3 beta clonotypes were found repeatedly across the tumor sites of a single patient, and these appeared alongside high-frequency clones that were unique to particular tumor locations. Individual patients mostly differed in their high-frequency T-cell receptor beta clonotypes. Local tumor mutational burden, with an R of about 0.31, correlated moderately but significantly with local T-cell clonality.

Amplification of TCR beta CDR3 was performed by multiplex PCR with 32 V and 13 J primers. MiXCR, run by TCRdb on the multiplex PCR reads, gives a single entry per CDR3 protein. The table includes over 30,000 distinct CDR3 sequences, around 28% detected once. Bulk tumor gDNA, roughly 660 ng per sample, served as the TCR template. Surgery yielded several widely spaced biopsies per primary tumor. Samples came from untreated patients having curative surgery for newly diagnosed non-small cell lung cancer. Surgery with curative intent was being performed on the donors, who were newly diagnosed non-small cell lung cancer patients. This clonotype was seen a handful of times. What it recognizes is unknown. CDR3 length: 12 residues. V dropped 2 bases and J dropped 6 bases, with 5 bases sitting between them. Germline V gene sequence: CDR1 ENHRY, CDR2 SYGVKD.

The source material was lung tumor tissue. This receptor was identified in a man aged 35-49 years with non-small cell lung cancer. The chain carries TRBV10-3 and TRBJ1-5; D ambiguous. CDR3 region: CAISEGSQPQHF. Here the CDR3 DNA reads TGTGCCATCAGTGAGGGTTCTCAGCCCCAGCATTTT.